These T cell receptor beta chains were read from a single sample in a study of OX40 agonist ivuxolimab in advanced cancers. Sequenced by immunoSEQ multiplex PCR; TCRdb stores in-frame clones only, minus some. The sample lists about 48,000 clones, about 85% occurring once. The sequences come from CD4+ or CD8+ T cells sorted from blood, collected in a trial of the OX40 agonist ivuxolimab. These receptors were taken from an adult with an advanced solid tumor such as melanoma, head and neck, liver or kidney cancer. Both conserved end residues are part of each CDR3. A D gene is named only where the DNA matches it firmly. Clone size is not always given. Where it is, it says once, few, many or a class for expanded clones.

TRBJ2-2 | TRBV12-5 | NA | NA | CASGLGAGELFF | TGTGCTAGTGGTTTAGGTGCCGGGGAGCTGTTTTTT
TRBJ2-2 | TRBV4-2 | NA | few | CASSHLNTGELFF | TGTGCCAGCAGCCACCTCAACACCGGGGAGCTGTTTTTT
TRBJ2-2 | TRBV15 | NA | NA | CATSRVRQSNTGELFF | TGTGCCACCAGCAGAGTGCGCCAATCGAACACCGGGGAGCTGTTTTTT
TRBJ2-2 | TRBV9 | TRBD2 | NA | CASSPGLAGEYGELFF | TGTGCCAGCAGCCCCGGGCTAGCGGGAGAATACGGGGAGCTGTTTTTT
TRBJ2-3 | TRBV5-1 | NA | NA | CASSLGGDTDTQYF | TGCGCCAGCAGCCTGGGCGGGGACACAGATACGCAGTATTTT
TRBJ1-5 | TRBV7-9 | NA | NA | CASSPRGLSREPQHF | TGTGCCAGCAGCCCCAGGGGTTTGTCGAGGGAGCCCCAGCATTTT
TRBJ2-7 | TRBV18 | NA | NA | CASSPQLGVEQYF | TGTGCCAGCTCACCACAACTAGGGGTCGAGCAGTACTTC
TRBJ2-7 | TRBV2 | NA | few | CASREYNGNYYEQYF | TGTGCCAGCAGAGAATATAACGGGAACTACTACGAGCAGTACTTC
TRBJ2-2 | TRBV6-4 | TRBD2 | NA | CASSDGRATGELFF | TGTGCCAGCAGTGACGGGAGGGCCACCGGGGAGCTGTTTTTT
TRBJ1-2 | TRBV11-2 | NA | once | CASSLEPYGYTF | TGTGCCAGCAGCTTAGAACCTTATGGCTACACCTTC
TRBJ1-4 | TRBV28 | NA | NA | CASSSYKRELFF | TGTGCCAGCAGTTCTTACAAACGGGAACTGTTTTTT
TRBJ1-4 | TRBV5-1 | NA | NA | CASSFGTTNNEKLFF | TGCGCCAGCAGCTTCGGGACGACTAATAATGAAAAACTGTTTTTT
TRBJ2-3 | TRBV19 | NA | NA | CASSIRPYDTQYF | TGTGCCAGTAGTATAAGGCCCTACGATACGCAGTATTTT
TRBJ2-4 | TRBV18 | NA | NA | CASSPSRGDIQYF | TGTGCCAGCTCACCGAGCAGGGGGGACATTCAGTACTTC